The 10 T cell receptor beta chains below were found in one sample sequenced in a study of identical twins. MiXCR, run by TCRdb on the 5' RACE reads, gives a single entry per CDR3 protein. The sample consists of fewer than 550,000 distinct CDR3 sequences, roughly an eighth of them appearing once. The same sample was also studied in work on yellow fever vaccine responses in identical twins.

Source material: CD4+ T cells sorted from blood. Receptors were obtained from a woman aged 18-30 years in good health.

The chain joins TRBV21-1 to TRBJ2-2; the table's D call TRBD1 went unverified against the DNA. TRBV21-1 is a pseudogene segment. This CDR3 is built from 15 residues. The CDR3 DNA is TGTGCCAGCAGCAAACGGGGCAGGGACACCGGGGAGCTGTTTTTT. This encodes CASSKRGRDTGELFF.

This clonotype was detected a few times. CDR3 in amino acids: CSAPRTGGPYEQYF. In DNA, the CDR3 is TGCAGTGCTCCCCGGACAGGGGGTCCCTACGAGCAGTACTTC. The J gene is TRBJ2-7, the V gene TRBV20-1; 10 bases map to TRBD1. The CDR3 has 14 amino acids. Losses at the gene ends were 5 bases for V and 2 bases for J; bases not matched to a gene: 6. Germline CDR1 is DFQATT and CDR2 is SNEGSKA (reference sequence).

This clonotype was observed at least ten times. This rearrangement joins TRBV7-2 to TRBJ2-4, with 10 bases identical to TRBD1. The CDR3 has 16 amino acids. From germline, CDR1 is SGHTA and CDR2 FQGNSA. Losses at the gene ends were 2 bases for V and 3 bases for J; bases not matched to a gene: 4. In nucleotides, the CDR3 is TGTGCCAGCAGCTTAAGGACAGGGGGACTCAAAAACATTCAGTACTTC. Protein: CASSLRTGGLKNIQYF.

The chain combines TRBV6-2 or TRBV6-3 with TRBJ2-3, with D perhaps matching TRBD2 (5 bases). The CDR3 is 15 residues long. Germline V lookup: CDR1 MNHEY, CDR2 SVGEGT. V shed 2 bases and J shed 0 bases, with 9 bases lying between them. The CDR3: CASSYGRGSTDTQYF. CDR3 bases: TGTGCCAGCAGTTACGGTCGCGGGAGCACAGATACGCAGTATTTT.

This clonotype was counted a few times. V is TRBV6-2 or TRBV6-3 and J is TRBJ2-7; TRBD1 aligns across 10 bases. Germline assignment: CDR1 MNHEY and CDR2 SVGEGT. With 10 bases clipped from V and 0 bases from J, the junction kept 6 bases outside the gene matches. This CDR3 spans 14 amino acids. The CDR3 DNA reads TGTGCCACCTTCCGGGACAGGGGCTCCTACGAGCAGTACTTC. It encodes CATFRDRGSYEQYF.

This clonotype has a handful of counts. The chain uses TRBV7-2 and TRBJ2-2; possible D gene TRBD1, 6 bases. The V end lost 5 bases, the J end lost 2 bases, and 15 bases lay between the germline ends. Germline V gene sequence: CDR1 SGHTA, CDR2 FQGNSA. The CDR3 is made up of 16 amino acids. In nucleotides, the CDR3 is TGTGCCAGCAGCCATACAGGACAGAAAAACACCGGGGAGCTGTTTTTT. Translated, it gives CASSHTGQKNTGELFF. Full variable domain (rest looked up from reference TRBV7-2 and TRBJ2-2): GAGVSQSPSNKVTEKGKDVELRCDPISGHTALYWYRQSLGQGLEFLIYFQGNSAPDKSGLPSDRFSAERTGGSVSTLTIQRTQQEDSAVYLCASSHTGQKNTGELFFGEGSRLTVL.

At least ten counts were recorded for this clonotype. V usage is TRBV27 and J usage is TRBJ1-2; D is possibly TRBD1 (5 bases). The CDR3 sequence is 14 residues long. V gave up 0 bases and J gave up 5 bases, with 10 bases separating them. Germline CDR1 reads MNHEY; CDR2 reads SMNVEV (reference sequence). CDR3 DNA: TGTGCCAGCAGTTTATCGGAGGAGGGGTATGGCTACACCTTC. Amino acids: CASSLSEEGYGYTF.

The rearrangement links TRBV19 to TRBJ2-7, with a weak D call TRBD1 (6 bases). Trimming took off 6 bases at V and 3 bases at J, with 12 bases between the two ends. The CDR3 is made up of 13 amino acids. Germline lookup yields CDR1 LNHDA and CDR2 SQIVND (reference sequence). For the CDR3, the DNA is TGTGCCAGTAGGAACAGGGACCACTACGAGCAGTACTTC. Protein: CASRNRDHYEQYF. The entire variable domain, with the rest obtained from reference TRBV19 and TRBJ2-7, is as follows: DGGITQSPKYLFRKEGQNVTLSCEQNLNHDAMYWYRQDPGQGLRLIYYSQIVNDFQKGDIAEGYSVSREKKESFPLTVTSAQKNPTAFYLCASRNRDHYEQYFGPGTRLTVT.

This clonotype was found a few times. CDR3 bases: TGTGCCAGCAGCCCCACGGCCGTTCCCCAGCATTTT. This translates into CASSPTAVPQHF. J is TRBJ1-5 and V is TRBV28; D call uncertain. The V end was cut by 6 bases, the J end by 10 bases, with 13 bases between. From germline, CDR1 is MDHEN and CDR2 SYDVKM. The CDR3 totals 12 residues.

V is TRBV15 and J is TRBJ2-5, with D unclear. The CDR3 length is 13 residues. Germline V gives CDR1 LNHNV, CDR2 YYDKDF (reference sequence). With 1 base removed from V and 3 bases from J, the gap between germline ends came to 6 bases. The CDR3 loop reads CATSRGRKETQYF. CDR3 bases: TGTGCCACCAGCAGAGGAAGAAAAGAGACCCAGTACTTC.